The clone carrying this TCR beta chain was seen at least ten times. The antigen is undetermined. This sample is drawn from a study of regulatory T cells in long-lasting Graves disease. The CDR3 sequence is 16 residues long. V gave up 1 base and J gave up 4 bases; unmatched junction bases: 9. The germline CDR1 and CDR2 sequences are MDHEN and SYDVKM. Study findings and constraints: TCR diversity in persistent Graves' patients was below that of newly diagnosed ones.

Both iRepertoire HTBI primers and Arm-PCR of CDR3 regions were used to build the TCR beta libraries. Each CDR3 protein is one row after TCRdb ran MiXCR on the multiplex PCR reads. The sample consists of 400,000 to 500,000 distinct CDR3 sequences, roughly a fifth of them appearing once. Sample time point: persistent/refractory GD, antithyroid drugs over 5 years with positive TRAb. The TCR library was prepared using RNA isolated from PBMCs. Clinicians diagnosed Graves' disease using American Thyroid Association guidelines. This clonotype was obtained from a female donor with Graves disease. The source material was peripheral blood mononuclear cells (PBMCs), sampled when the disease was refractory, from a patient treated with antithyroid drugs. The chain recombines TRBV28 with TRBJ2-7; 8 bases line up with TRBD1. This chain's CDR3 is CASSLSGQGTGYEQYF. CDR3 coding DNA: TGTGCCAGCAGTTTATCCGGACAGGGAACAGGATACGAGCAGTACTTC.